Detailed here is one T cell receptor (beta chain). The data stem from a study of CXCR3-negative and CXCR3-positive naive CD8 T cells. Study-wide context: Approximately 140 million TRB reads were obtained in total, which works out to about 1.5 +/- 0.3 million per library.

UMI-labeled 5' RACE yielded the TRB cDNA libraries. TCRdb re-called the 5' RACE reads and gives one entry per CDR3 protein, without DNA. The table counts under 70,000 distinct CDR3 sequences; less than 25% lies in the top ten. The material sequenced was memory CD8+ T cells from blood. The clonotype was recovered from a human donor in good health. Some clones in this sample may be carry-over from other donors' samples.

This CDR3 is CASSQDPYAIPYSPLHF. The V call is TRBV3-1, the J call TRBJ1-6; TCRdb reports TRBD1, a call that lacks DNA to check it against. The CDR3 consists of 17 residues. CDR1 LGHDT and CDR2 YNNKEL come from the germline V gene (reference sequence). The complete variable domain, with remaining parts taken from reference TRBV3-1 and TRBJ1-6, reads DTAVSQTPKYLVTQMGNDKSIKCEQNLGHDTMYWYKQDSKKFLKIMFSYNNKELIINETVPNRFSPKSPDKAHLNLHINSLELGDSAVYFCASSQDPYAIPYSPLHFGNGTRLTVT.